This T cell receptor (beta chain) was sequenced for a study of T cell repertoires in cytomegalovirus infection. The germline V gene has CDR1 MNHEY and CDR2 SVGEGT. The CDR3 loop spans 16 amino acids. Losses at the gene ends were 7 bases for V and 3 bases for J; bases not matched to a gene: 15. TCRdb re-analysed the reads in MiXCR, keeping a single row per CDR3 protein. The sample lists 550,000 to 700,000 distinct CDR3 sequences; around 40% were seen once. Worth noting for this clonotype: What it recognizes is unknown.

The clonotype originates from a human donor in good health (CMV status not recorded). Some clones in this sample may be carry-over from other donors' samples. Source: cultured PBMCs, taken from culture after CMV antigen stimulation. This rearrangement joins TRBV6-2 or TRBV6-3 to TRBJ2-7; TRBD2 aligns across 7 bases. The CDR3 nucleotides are TGTGCCAGCAATGACCCCGGGGGAGCGGGGAACTACGAGCAGTACTTC. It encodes CASNDPGGAGNYEQYF.